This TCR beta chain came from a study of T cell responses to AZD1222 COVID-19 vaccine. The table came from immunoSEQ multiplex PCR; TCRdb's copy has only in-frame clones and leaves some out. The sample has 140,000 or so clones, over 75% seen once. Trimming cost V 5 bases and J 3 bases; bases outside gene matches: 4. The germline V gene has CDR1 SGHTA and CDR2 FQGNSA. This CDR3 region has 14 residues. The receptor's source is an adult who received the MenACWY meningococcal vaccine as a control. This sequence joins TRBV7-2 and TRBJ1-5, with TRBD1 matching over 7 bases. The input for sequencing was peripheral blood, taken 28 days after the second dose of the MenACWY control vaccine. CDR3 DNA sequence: TGTGCCAGCAGCGCTGACAGGGCCAATCAGCCCCAGCATTTT. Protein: CASSADRANQPQHF.